This T cell receptor (beta chain) was profiled in a study of T-cell memory formation after mild COVID-19 (dated by TCRdb to the early 2020s). With regard to the full study: Most TCR sequence clusters were specific to one of the two donors. In two donors, T-cell clones that expanded and contracted after mild COVID-19 were followed by sequencing TCRalpha and TCRbeta repertoires longitudinally. Two young, previously healthy adult volunteers, one female and one male, were included in the cohort.

This clonotype was seen ten or more times. The antigen this receptor binds is unknown. No base quality information exists; no much larger clone differs at one position. Ficoll-Paque density gradient centrifugation was used to isolate PBMCs. The paper's findings and limits, for the study overall: The study covered only a couple of mild cases, and larger cohorts including severe cases with pre-infection samples were considered necessary. The second-wave clones that peaked on day 37 were not confirmed to be SARS-CoV-2 specific. Some responding clones were found in pre-infection memory, which suggests that pre-existing cross-reactive memory T cells took part in the SARS-CoV-2 response. Clones contracting from day 15 to 85 had balanced CD4/CD8 phenotypes, while a second wave expanding from day 15 to 37 was biased towards CD4+. Contracting CD4+ clones appeared mostly in the CM and EM memory subsets, whereas CD8+ clones were enriched in EMRA.

The germline V gene (reference sequence) gives CDR1 as DFQATT and CDR2 as SNEGSKA. The CDR3 has 13 amino acids, counting the end cysteine and valine. Only the CDR3 DNA stays, 39 bases, in frame from base 1. Cut back by 4 bases and 0 bases, the V and J ends lie 10 bases apart. The data were produced on an Illumina NovaSeq 6000. Using 5'RACE with constant-segment primers, TCRalpha and TCRbeta cDNA libraries were constructed, with sample barcodes and unique molecular identifiers added in the process. RNA was extracted from every sample with Trizol reagent. Amplification of the libraries took two PCR steps, and the second step added a second sample barcode plus Illumina TruSeq adapters. Libraries were sequenced on an Illumina NovaSeq with 2 x 150 bp paired-end reads. As for how the authors treated the data: Reads were demultiplexed and collapsed into UMI-guided consensus sequences with migec v1.2.7. Using mixcr v2.1.11, UMI consensuses were aligned to TRA and TRB V and J templates and then assembled into clonotypes. A clonotype was counted as expanded or contracted only when both edgeR and NoisET called the clonotype significant, with the noise models trained on biological replicates. edgeR calls used a false discovery rate-adjusted p below 0.01 and a log2 fold-change threshold of 1. PCA with hierarchical clustering of max-normalized trajectories of the 1000 most abundant clonotypes was used as exploratory dynamics analysis. Separately sequenced CD4+ and CD8+ repertoires were used to assign the CD4 or CD8 phenotype of responding clones. TCRdb took the public reads, trimmed them with fastp at Q25, ran MiXCR for clone calling and kept in-frame beta chains. Every distinct CDR3 protein forms one entry, paired with its most common genes and DNA. These V and J calls are TCRdb output, not the study's own analysis. The sample records under 350,000 distinct CDR3 sequences, 16% of which are singletons. The top ten clones comprise approximately 25% of the sample.

This TCR came from a young man who had mild COVID-19 (a few samples of this study predate the infection). The sample titles of this study are shuffled in the database, so cell type and time point are left out; the donor was told from shared clones. The chain couples TRBV20-1 to TRBJ2-7; no D gene is confidently identified. Sequenced material: PBMCs or a T cell subset sorted from them (not recorded which). The CDR3 amino acid sequence is: CSAKGLGSYEQYV. The DNA is TGCAGTGCTAAGGGCCTGGGCTCCTACGAGCAGTACGTC.